The entry that follows covers one TCR beta chain sequence. Its antigen remains unknown. These data come from a study of shared clonotypes between healthy human individuals. Findings of the study overall: A reduction in generation probabilities was seen for non-shared clonotypes relative to those shared by all four donors. Across several donors, naive CD4 shared 5% to 6.5%, naive CD8 around 3.8%, memory CD4 roughly 2.4%, memory CD8 0.4%.

Germline lookup yields CDR1 MNHEY and CDR2 SMNVEV (reference sequence). The V end was cut by 2 bases, the J end by 4 bases, with 21 bases between. This CDR3 is built from 17 residues. Subsets obtained from CD4+ cells comprised CD45RA+ naive and CD45RA-negative memory cells. Sequenced by immunoSEQ multiplex PCR; TCRdb stores in-frame clones only, minus some. Of some 500,000 clones in the sample, 95% to 96% were seen once. The sequence was obtained from a woman aged 30 to 39 in good health. Material for sequencing was naive CD4+ T cells sorted from blood. This sample's subset: CD45RA+ positively selected. The chain combines TRBV27 with TRBJ2-7, with D possibly TRBD1 on 6 matching bases. The CDR3 protein is CASSLPGMTGIFYEQYF. The DNA of the CDR3 is TGTGCCAGCAGTTTACCGGGGATGACAGGTATATTTTACGAGCAGTACTTC.